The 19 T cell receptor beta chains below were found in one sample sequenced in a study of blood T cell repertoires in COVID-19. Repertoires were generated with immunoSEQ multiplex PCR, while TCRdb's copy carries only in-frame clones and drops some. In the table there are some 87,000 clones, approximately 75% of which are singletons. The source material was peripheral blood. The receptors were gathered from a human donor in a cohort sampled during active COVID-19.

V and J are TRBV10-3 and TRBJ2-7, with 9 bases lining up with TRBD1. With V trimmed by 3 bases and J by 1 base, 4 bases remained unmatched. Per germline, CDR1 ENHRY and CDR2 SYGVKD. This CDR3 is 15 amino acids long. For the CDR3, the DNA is TGTGCCATCAGTGAAGGGGACAGGGCTTCCTACGAGCAGTACTTC. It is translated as CAISEGDRASYEQYF.

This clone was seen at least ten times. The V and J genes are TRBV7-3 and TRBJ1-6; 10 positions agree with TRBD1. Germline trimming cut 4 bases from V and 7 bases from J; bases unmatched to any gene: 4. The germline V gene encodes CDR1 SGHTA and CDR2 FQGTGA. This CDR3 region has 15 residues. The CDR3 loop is CASSSTGGGNSPLHF. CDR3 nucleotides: TGTGCCAGCAGCTCGACAGGGGGCGGCAATTCACCCCTCCACTTT.

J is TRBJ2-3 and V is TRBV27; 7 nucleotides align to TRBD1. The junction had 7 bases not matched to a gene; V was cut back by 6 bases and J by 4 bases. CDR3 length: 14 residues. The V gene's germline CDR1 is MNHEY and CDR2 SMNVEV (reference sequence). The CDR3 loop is CASRETGVADTQYF. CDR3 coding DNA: TGTGCCAGCAGGGAAACAGGGGTCGCAGATACGCAGTATTTT.

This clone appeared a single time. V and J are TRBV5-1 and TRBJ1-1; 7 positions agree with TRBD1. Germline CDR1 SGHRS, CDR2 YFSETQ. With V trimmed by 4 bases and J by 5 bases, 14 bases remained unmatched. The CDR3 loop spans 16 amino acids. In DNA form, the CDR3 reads TGCGCCAGCAGCAGGGGGGACAGTACCTCGGGGACTGAAGCTTTCTTT. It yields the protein CASSRGDSTSGTEAFF. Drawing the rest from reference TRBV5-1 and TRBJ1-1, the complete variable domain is KAGVTQTPRYLIKTRGQQVTLSCSPISGHRSVSWYQQTPGQGLQFLFEYFSETQRNKGNFPGRFSGRQFSNSRSEMNVSTLELGDSALYLCASSRGDSTSGTEAFFGQGTRLTVV.

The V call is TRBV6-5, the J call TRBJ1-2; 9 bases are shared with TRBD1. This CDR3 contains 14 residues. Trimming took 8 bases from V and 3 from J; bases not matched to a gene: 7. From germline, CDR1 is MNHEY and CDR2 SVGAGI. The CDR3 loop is CASGGGQGYYGYTF. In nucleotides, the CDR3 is TGTGCCAGCGGGGGGGGACAGGGCTACTATGGCTACACCTTC.

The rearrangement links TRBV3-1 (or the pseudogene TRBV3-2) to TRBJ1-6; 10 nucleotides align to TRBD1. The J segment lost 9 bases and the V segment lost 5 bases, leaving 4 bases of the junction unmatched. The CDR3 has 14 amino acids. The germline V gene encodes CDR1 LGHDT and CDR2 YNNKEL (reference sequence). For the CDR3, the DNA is TGTGCCAGCAGCAAGGGACAGGGGATTTCACCCCTCCACTTT. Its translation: CASSKGQGISPLHF.

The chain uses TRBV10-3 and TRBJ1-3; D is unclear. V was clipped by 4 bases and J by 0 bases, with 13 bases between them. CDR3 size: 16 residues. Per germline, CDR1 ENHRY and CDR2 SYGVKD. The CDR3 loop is CAISGGGWGSGNTIYF. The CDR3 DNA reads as TGTGCCATCAGTGGGGGAGGCTGGGGCTCTGGAAACACCATATATTTT.

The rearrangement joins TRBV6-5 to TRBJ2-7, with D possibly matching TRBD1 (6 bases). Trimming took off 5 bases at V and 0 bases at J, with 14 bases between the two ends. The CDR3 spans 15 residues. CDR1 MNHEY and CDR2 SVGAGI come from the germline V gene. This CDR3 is CASSQYQGSSYEQYF. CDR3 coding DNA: TGTGCCAGCAGTCAATATCAGGGGAGCTCCTACGAGCAGTACTTC.

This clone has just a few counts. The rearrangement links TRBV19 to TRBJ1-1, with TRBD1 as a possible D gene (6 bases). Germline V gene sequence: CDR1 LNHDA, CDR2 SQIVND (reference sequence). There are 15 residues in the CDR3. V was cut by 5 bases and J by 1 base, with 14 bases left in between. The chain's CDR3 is CASSPADRQNTEAFF. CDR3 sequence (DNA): TGTGCCAGTAGTCCGGCGGACAGACAGAACACTGAAGCTTTCTTT.

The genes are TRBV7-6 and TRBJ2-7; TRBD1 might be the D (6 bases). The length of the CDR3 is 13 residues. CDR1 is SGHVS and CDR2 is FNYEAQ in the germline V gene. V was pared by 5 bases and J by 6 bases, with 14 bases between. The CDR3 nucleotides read TGTGCCAGCAGCCCTCGAACAGGGCTCGAGCAGTACTTC. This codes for CASSPRTGLEQYF.

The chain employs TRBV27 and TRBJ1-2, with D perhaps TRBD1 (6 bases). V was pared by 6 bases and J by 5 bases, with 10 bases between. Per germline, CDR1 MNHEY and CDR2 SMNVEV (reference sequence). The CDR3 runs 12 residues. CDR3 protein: CASRKTGYGYTF. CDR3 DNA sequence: TGTGCCAGCAGGAAGACAGGATATGGCTACACCTTC.

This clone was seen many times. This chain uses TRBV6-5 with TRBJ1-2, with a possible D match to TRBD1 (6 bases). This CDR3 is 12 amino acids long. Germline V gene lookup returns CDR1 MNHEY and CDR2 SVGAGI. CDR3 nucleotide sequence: TGTGGAGCGTCCGGACAGTTTTATGGCTACACCTTC. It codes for CGASGQFYGYTF.

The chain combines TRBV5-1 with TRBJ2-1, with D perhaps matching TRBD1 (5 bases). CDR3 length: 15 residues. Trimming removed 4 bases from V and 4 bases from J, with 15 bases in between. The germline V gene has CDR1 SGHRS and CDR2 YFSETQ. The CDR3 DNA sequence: TGCGCCAGCAGCCCGATGGTACAGGCATACAATGAGCAGTTCTTC. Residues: CASSPMVQAYNEQFF.

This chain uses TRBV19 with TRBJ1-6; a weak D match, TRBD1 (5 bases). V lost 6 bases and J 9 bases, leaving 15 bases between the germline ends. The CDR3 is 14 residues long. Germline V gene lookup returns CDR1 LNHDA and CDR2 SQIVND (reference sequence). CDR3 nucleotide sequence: TGTGCCAGTAGATCCGGGACTACAGGTTCACCCCTCCACTTT. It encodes CASRSGTTGSPLHF.

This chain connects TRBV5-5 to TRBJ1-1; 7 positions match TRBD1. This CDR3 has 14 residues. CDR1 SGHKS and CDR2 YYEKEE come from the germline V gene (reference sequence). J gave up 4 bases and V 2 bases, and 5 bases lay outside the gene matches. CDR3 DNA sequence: TGTGCCAGCAGCTTTGACGGGGACAGCACTGAAGCTTTCTTT. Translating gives CASSFDGDSTEAFF.

The CDR3 nucleotides read TGTGCCACCAGTGACCCTCCCACCGGGGAGCTGTTTTTT. It is translated as CATSDPPTGELFF. The J gene is TRBJ2-2, the V gene TRBV24-1; no clear D. V lost 4 bases and J 4 bases, leaving 6 bases between the germline ends. CDR3 length: 13 amino acids. CDR1 and CDR2 (germline): KGHDR, SFDVKD.

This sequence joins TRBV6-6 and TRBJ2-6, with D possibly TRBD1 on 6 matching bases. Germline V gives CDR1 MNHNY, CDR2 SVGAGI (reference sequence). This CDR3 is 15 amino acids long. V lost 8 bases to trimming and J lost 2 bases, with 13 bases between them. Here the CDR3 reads CASAAQGTGANVLTF. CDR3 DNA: TGTGCCAGCGCTGCCCAGGGGACTGGGGCCAACGTCCTGACTTTC.

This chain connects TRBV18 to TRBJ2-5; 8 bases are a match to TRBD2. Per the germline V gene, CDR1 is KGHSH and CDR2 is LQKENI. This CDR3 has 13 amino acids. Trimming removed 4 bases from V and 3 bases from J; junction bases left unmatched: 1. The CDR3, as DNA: TGTGCCAGCTCACAGGGACTAGAAGAGACCCAGTACTTC. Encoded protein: CASSQGLEETQYF.

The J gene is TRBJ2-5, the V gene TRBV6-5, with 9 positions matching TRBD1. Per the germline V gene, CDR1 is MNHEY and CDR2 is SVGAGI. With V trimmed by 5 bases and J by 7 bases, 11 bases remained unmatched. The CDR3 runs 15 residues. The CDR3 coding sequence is TGTGCCAGCAGTCACCCGGACAGGGGACGGGGGACCCAGTACTTC. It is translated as CASSHPDRGRGTQYF.